Described below is a single TCR beta chain sequence and its context. Its matching antigen is unknown. This entry comes from a study of T cell responses to AZD1222 COVID-19 vaccine. Germline assignment: CDR1 MDHEN and CDR2 SYDVKM. This CDR3 spans 17 amino acids. V dropped 0 bases and J dropped 0; count of bases not matched to a gene: 7. Only in-frame clones appear in the TCRdb table, and some are missing; sequencing was by immunoSEQ multiplex PCR. The sample contains about 100,000 clones, about 90% of which appear only once. Findings and limits, study-wide: At baseline, seropositivity was found in only a handful of AZD1222 recipients. Repertoires were collected only later (after the peak T cell response had occurred). Vaccine-related CD4 TCRs covered spike, predominating at 160-218 and 743-854. Receipt of two AZD1222 doses was followed by a rise in Spike-specific TCR breadth and depth.

The specimen was peripheral blood, collected on day 0 of AZD1222 vaccination. The chain combines TRBV28 with TRBJ1-1, with 7 bases fitting TRBD1. This TCR was recovered from an adult in good health. In DNA form, the CDR3 reads TGTGCCAGCAGTTTATGGGGACAGATGAACCTGAACACTGAAGCTTTCTTT. Its protein product is CASSLWGQMNLNTEAFF.